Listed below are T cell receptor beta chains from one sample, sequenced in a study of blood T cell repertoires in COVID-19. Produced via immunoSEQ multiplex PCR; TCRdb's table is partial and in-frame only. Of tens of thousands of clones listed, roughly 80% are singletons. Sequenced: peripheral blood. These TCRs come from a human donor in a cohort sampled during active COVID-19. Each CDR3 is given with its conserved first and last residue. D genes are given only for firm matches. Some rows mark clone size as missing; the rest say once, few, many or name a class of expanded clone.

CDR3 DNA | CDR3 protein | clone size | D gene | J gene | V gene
TGTGCCAGCAGCTCTAGAGCGGCCGTAAGACCTCTCCCTTGGCAGTTCTTC | CASSSRAAVRPLPWQFF | . | . | TRBJ2-1 | TRBV7-2
TGTGCCAGCAGCAGATCGGGACAGACCAGCTCCTACGAGCAGTACTTC | CASSRSGQTSSYEQYF | . | TRBD1 | TRBJ2-7 | TRBV3-1/TRBV3-2
TGTGCCTGGAGTCTTCTAGCTGCCGGGGCCAACGTCCTGACTTTC | CAWSLLAAGANVLTF | . | . | TRBJ2-6 | TRBV30
TGTGCCAGCAGCTTTAAAGAGACCCAGTACTTC | CASSFKETQYF | . | . | TRBJ2-5 | TRBV7-6
TGTGCCATCAGTACTCTGGGAGCCGACGAGCAGTACTTC | CAISTLGADEQYF | . | . | TRBJ2-7 | TRBV10-3
TGTGCCACCAGTGATTTTTACGGGGAGACCCAGTACTTC | CATSDFYGETQYF | . | . | TRBJ2-5 | TRBV24-1
TGTGCCAGTAGACCTAACAGGGGGGTCTATGGCTACACCTTC | CASRPNRGVYGYTF | . | TRBD1 | TRBJ1-2 | TRBV19
TGTGCCAGCTCACCGAGCTCCTATAATTCACCCCTCCACTTT | CASSPSSYNSPLHF | . | . | TRBJ1-6 | TRBV18
TGTGCCAGCAGTTTGGGGGCAGGCTTGGCGGATACGCAGTATTTT | CASSLGAGLADTQYF | . | . | TRBJ2-3 | TRBV27
TGTGCCAGCAGCTTAAGGGCAGGGGAAGGCGAGCAGTACTTC | CASSLRAGEGEQYF | . | . | TRBJ2-7 | TRBV7-2
TGTGCCACCAGTCCTGGTGGCTCCGGGACAGATACATACGAGCAGTACTTC | CATSPGGSGTDTYEQYF | few | TRBD1 | TRBJ2-7 | TRBV15
TGTGCCAGTGGGAGGTACCAAGAGACCCAGTACTTC | CASGRYQETQYF | . | . | TRBJ2-5 | TRBV2
TGCAGCGGCCTAGTTGTCGGTAGCAATCAGCCCCAGCATTTT | CSGLVVGSNQPQHF | . | . | TRBJ1-5 | TRBV29-1
TGCAGCGTTGTAGCCGGGACAGTTAACTATGGCTACACCTTC | CSVVAGTVNYGYTF | . | TRBD1 | TRBJ1-2 | TRBV29-1
TGTGCCAGCTCACCGGGACAGGGTATTTCGGAAGAGCAGTACTTC | CASSPGQGISEEQYF | . | TRBD1 | TRBJ2-7 | TRBV18
TGTGCCAGCAGCCAAGCGGGGACTGAATACAATTACCACACAGATACGCAGTATTTT | CASSQAGTEYNYHTDTQYF | . | . | TRBJ2-3 | TRBV3-1/TRBV3-2
TGTGCCAGCTCACCCTACCAGACAGGGACCGAGGAAAAACTGTTTTTT | CASSPYQTGTEEKLFF | . | TRBD1 | TRBJ1-4 | TRBV18
TGCGCCAGCAGCCTGGGACTAGCGGGAGATCGTGCTGATACGCAGTATTTT | CASSLGLAGDRADTQYF | . | TRBD2 | TRBJ2-3 | TRBV5-1
TGTGCCAGCAGTCTCGGGGGGGGCGCGAACTATGGCTACACCTTC | CASSLGGGANYGYTF | . | . | TRBJ1-2 | TRBV6-6
TGTGCCAGCAGCCCCCGTGGACTAGCTAGCGGCGGGAGGCAAGAGACCCAGTACTTC | CASSPRGLASGGRQETQYF | . | TRBD2 | TRBJ2-5 | TRBV5-4